The rows below give T cell receptor beta chains drawn from one sample of a study of T cells in Graves' hyperthyroidism and ophthalmopathy. From the multiplex PCR reads, TCRdb called clonotypes with MiXCR, one entry per CDR3 protein. The top ten hold 5.8% of the sample, which has hundreds of thousands of distinct CDR3 sequences, about 14% seen once. Input material: blood. The source of these receptors is a woman in her 30s with Graves' hyperthyroidism that later progressed to Graves' ophthalmopathy. Both conserved end residues are part of each CDR3. Each record gives: D gene, V gene, CDR3 length, J gene, clone size, CDR3 DNA, CDR3 protein. The D gene is left open where the match is weak. Some rows mark clone size as missing; the rest say once, few, many or name a class of expanded clone.

>NA|TRBV27|17|TRBJ1-6|many
TGTGCCAGCAGCCAGACTCAACCGAGCTCCTATAATTCACCCCTCCACTTT
CASSQTQPSSYNSPLHF
>NA|TRBV27|14|TRBJ1-5|few
TGTGCCAGCAGTTCTAGGCCAGGCAATCAGCCCCAGCATTTT
CASSSRPGNQPQHF
>NA|TRBV9|14|TRBJ1-1|few
TGTGCCAGCAGCGTAGAGGGGCGCCGGACTGAAGCTTTCTTT
CASSVEGRRTEAFF
>TRBD1|TRBV14|14|TRBJ1-2|many
TGTGCCAGCAGCCAGGGGACAGCCACCTATGGCTACACCTTC
CASSQGTATYGYTF
>NA|TRBV6-4|14|TRBJ2-1|NA
TGTGCCAGCAGTGACTCGGGAGGGGGGGATGAGCAGTTCTTC
CASSDSGGGDEQFF
>NA|TRBV3-1|14|TRBJ2-7|NA
TGTGCCAGCAGCCAAGAGGGCAGGGTTTACGAGCAGTACTTC
CASSQEGRVYEQYF
>NA|TRBV5-1|15|TRBJ2-1|many
TGCGCCAGCAGCCCCTTAGCGGCCTCCTACAATGAGCAGTTCTTC
CASSPLAASYNEQFF
>NA|TRBV7-2|13|TRBJ2-1|many
TGTGCCAGCAGCGTCTGGGGGCAGGGTGAGCAGTTCTTC
CASSVWGQGEQFF
>NA|TRBV19|16|TRBJ2-3|few
TGTGCCGGTAGCTCCCGGAGGGCCTCTAGCACAGATACGCAGTATTTT
CAGSSRRASSTDTQYF
>NA|TRBV5-6|15|TRBJ2-2|many
TGTGCCAGCAGCTTTACCCGTACCTACACCGGGGAGCTGTTTTTT
CASSFTRTYTGELFF
>NA|TRBV9|16|TRBJ2-7|NA
TGTGCCAGCAGCGTAGATGGGGGGTTTTCCTCCTACGAGCAGTACTTC
CASSVDGGFSSYEQYF
>TRBD2|TRBV7-3|17|TRBJ2-2|few
TGTGCCAGCAGCTTAATTTTAGCGGGAGTGGATCGGGGGGAGCTGTTTTTT
CASSLILAGVDRGELFF
>NA|TRBV18|16|TRBJ2-3|many
TGTGCCAGCTCACCCGAAGGGGGGGCTGTGACAGATACGCAGTATTTT
CASSPEGGAVTDTQYF
>NA|TRBV12-3/TRBV12-4|14|TRBJ2-7|NA
TGTGCCAGCAGTCCGGGGCCATCTAACTACGAGCAGTACTTC
CASSPGPSNYEQYF
>TRBD1|TRBV2|15|TRBJ2-5|many
TGTGCCAGCACTCCCCCCCGGACAGGGCGAGAGACCCAGTACTTC
CASTPPRTGRETQYF
>TRBD1|TRBV29-1|11|TRBJ1-2|NA
TGCAGCGTTGACAGGGGGCCCGGCTACACCTTC
CSVDRGPGYTF
>NA|TRBV2|14|TRBJ2-2|many
TGTGCCAGCGGCCAGGGAGTACACACCGGGGAGCTGTTTTTT
CASGQGVHTGELFF
>TRBD2|TRBV30|16|TRBJ2-3|NA
TGTGCCTGGAGTCGGGGACTAGCGGGATTGCCAGATACGCAGTATTTT
CAWSRGLAGLPDTQYF
>TRBD2|TRBV7-2|16|TRBJ2-5|NA
TGTGCCAGCAGCTTAGGACTAGCGGGAATGATCGAGACCCAGTACTTC
CASSLGLAGMIETQYF
>NA|TRBV5-1|16|TRBJ2-1|NA
TGCGCCAGCAGCTTGGGAGCTACCCCCTCCTACAATGAGCAGTTCTTC
CASSLGATPSYNEQFF
>NA|TRBV5-1|16|TRBJ2-2|NA
TGCGCCAGCAGCCCCCGGGCCCTTAGGAACACCGGGGAGCTGTTTTTT
CASSPRALRNTGELFF
>TRBD1|TRBV28|15|TRBJ1-2|NA
TGTGCCAGCAGAAGCCAGGGGGCCCAATACTTTGACTACACCTTC
CASRSQGAQYFDYTF
>TRBD1|TRBV28|15|TRBJ1-2|many
TGTGCCAGCAGTTCGATACAGGGGGCAGAGGTTGGCTACACCTTC
CASSSIQGAEVGYTF
>NA|TRBV7-3|12|TRBJ2-7|NA
TGTGCCCGCAGCGCCTGCTCCTACGAGCAGTACTTC
CARSACSYEQYF
>NA|TRBV7-2|15|TRBJ1-1|NA
TGTGCCAGCAGCTTAGCCGGGAGCGAGAACACTGAAGCTTTCTTT
CASSLAGSENTEAFF
>TRBD2|TRBV10-3|15|TRBJ2-7|NA
TGTGCCATCAGTGAGTCATCCGGGACTAGCGACGAGCAGTACTTC
CAISESSGTSDEQYF
>NA|TRBV24-1|17|TRBJ2-1|many
TGTGCCACCAGTGATTTTCGCACACCAAGCTCCTACAATGAGCAGTTCTTC
CATSDFRTPSSYNEQFF